These 31 T cell receptor beta chains were sequenced from one sample in a study of vaccination and CD4 T cells after COVID-19. The Oncomine TCR Beta short-read assay was applied to DNA of cultured CD4+ T cells. TCRdb recomputed calls from the PCR reads with MiXCR, one row per CDR3 protein. Of roughly 15,000 distinct CDR3 sequences in the sample, about half were seen once. Treatment indicated: roughly 11-day PBMC culture with coronavirus spike peptide pools or control peptides (ViraFEST assay). Antigen specificity for these receptors is unknown. Sequenced: CD4+ T cells from blood, cultured in vitro. Receptors were obtained from a human donor who had recovered from COVID-19.

The chain carries TRBV19 and TRBJ1-2; 7 bases align to TRBD1. CDR3 length: 16 amino acids. CDR1 and CDR2 (germline): LNHDA, SQIVND (reference sequence). J lost 0 bases, V lost 9 bases, and 13 bases had no gene match. The DNA of the CDR3 is TGTGCCAGCCACGAATTCACCGGGACAGCTAACTATGGCTACACCTTC. Translation: CASHEFTGTANYGYTF.

This chain uses TRBV20-1 with TRBJ1-5; TRBD1 aligns across 9 bases. CDR3 length: 14 residues. Germline CDR1 DFQATT, CDR2 SNEGSKA (reference sequence). With 3 bases clipped from V and 5 bases from J, the junction kept 5 bases outside the gene matches. The CDR3 bases are TGCAGTGCTAGGCATGGGACAGGGTATCAGCCCCAGCATTTT. It translates to CSARHGTGYQPQHF.

In DNA form, the CDR3 reads TGTGCCAGCAGCTCACGGGGCAGGGGGCTTAATCAGCCCCAGCATTTT. Its protein is CASSSRGRGLNQPQHF. The chain carries TRBV6-1 and TRBJ1-5; 8 bases match TRBD1. V shed 6 bases and J 4 bases; nucleotides not matched to a gene: 11. The CDR3 contains 16 residues. Germline V gives CDR1 MNHNS, CDR2 SASEGT.

The chain is built from TRBV19 and TRBJ2-7, with D unclear. Trimming pared 8 bases from V and 3 bases from J, leaving 11 bases between. From germline, CDR1 is LNHDA and CDR2 SQIVND (reference sequence). The CDR3 sequence is 12 residues long. The CDR3 reads CASFPPLYEQYF. CDR3 nucleotides: TGTGCCAGTTTCCCACCGCTCTACGAGCAGTACTTC.

The chain uses TRBV29-1 and TRBJ2-2; D is possibly TRBD1 (6 bases). Trimming removed 5 bases at V and 9 bases at J, with 16 bases between. Germline assignment: CDR1 SQVTM and CDR2 ANQGSEA. The CDR3 covers 13 residues. The chain's CDR3 is CSVYTQGIRELFF. CDR3 DNA sequence: TGCAGCGTTTATACCCAGGGGATACGGGAGCTGTTTTTT.

The J gene is TRBJ2-7, the V gene TRBV20-1; 8 nucleotides agree with TRBD1. CDR3 length: 14 residues. V dropped 4 bases and J dropped 4; count of bases not matched to a gene: 9. The germline V gene has CDR1 DFQATT and CDR2 SNEGSKA (reference sequence). The CDR3 loop reads CSAIPGQVIYEQYF. The CDR3 region has the DNA TGCAGTGCTATACCGGGACAGGTTATTTACGAGCAGTACTTC.

This clonotype came up a few times. V and J are TRBV19 and TRBJ2-7; D remains unclear. The V end lost 4 bases, the J end lost 6 bases, and 10 bases lay between the germline ends. Germline V gives CDR1 LNHDA, CDR2 SQIVND (reference sequence). The CDR3 spans 12 residues. The CDR3 nucleotides read TGTGCCAGTAGTAACTCCCTGAGCGAGCAGTACTTC. Encoded protein: CASSNSLSEQYF.

The chain carries TRBV25-1 and TRBJ2-2; D is uncertain. CDR3 size: 15 residues. The V end was cut by 1 base, the J end by 5 bases, with 11 bases between. In germline, CDR1 is MGHDK, CDR2 SYGVNS. The DNA for the CDR3 is TGTGCCAGCAGTGAATTGGTGGGAACGACCGGGGAGCTGTTTTTT. Translating gives CASSELVGTTGELFF. Full variable domain (missing parts from reference TRBV25-1 and TRBJ2-2): EADIYQTPRYLVIGTGKKITLECSQTMGHDKMYWYQQDPGMELHLIHYSYGVNSTEKGDLSSESTVSRIRTEHFPLTLESARPSHTSQYLCASSELVGTTGELFFGEGSRLTVL.

The chain carries TRBV12-3 or TRBV12-4 and TRBJ1-5, with D hard to call. The CDR3 is 13 residues long. V gave up 10 bases and J gave up 7 bases, with 17 bases separating them. Here the CDR3 DNA reads TGTGCCACAGCTAGGAGACAAGCGCAGCCCCAGCATTTT. Amino acid sequence: CATARRQAQPQHF.

The count of this clonotype is one. The V call is TRBV7-6, the J call TRBJ1-2; D is possibly TRBD1 (5 bases). The CDR3 covers 13 residues. V dropped 5 bases and J dropped 4 bases, with 11 bases sitting between them. Germline CDR1 SGHVS, CDR2 FNYEAQ. CDR3 nucleotides: TGTGCCAGCAGCCCCGGGGCGGGCTATGGCTACACCTTC. Its protein product is CASSPGAGYGYTF.

This chain connects TRBV19 to TRBJ1-5; a weak D match, TRBD1 (5 bases). The germline CDR1 and CDR2 sequences are LNHDA and SQIVND (reference sequence). CDR3 length equals 14 residues. V was shortened by 3 bases and J by 1 base, with 7 bases between the two germline ends. The chain's CDR3 is CASSMWDSNQPQHF. The CDR3 DNA follows: TGTGCCAGTAGTATGTGGGACAGCAATCAGCCCCAGCATTTT.

V usage is TRBV28 and J usage is TRBJ2-5; D is ambiguous. CDR3 length: 12 amino acids. Germline CDR1 and CDR2: MDHEN and SYDVKM. V lost 4 bases to trimming and J lost 5 bases, with 8 bases between them. In nucleotides, the CDR3 is TGTGCCAGCAGTTCCAGACACGAGACCCAGTACTTC. It is translated as CASSSRHETQYF.

CDR3 nucleotide sequence: TGTGCCAGCAGCTTGGGAGGGGCAGTTCTCGACGAGCAGTACTTC. It specifies CASSLGGAVLDEQYF. V is TRBV5-6 and J is TRBJ2-7, with D perhaps matching TRBD1 or TRBD2 (5 bases each). The length of the CDR3 is 15 residues. Trimming pared 0 bases from V and 5 bases from J, leaving 15 bases between. CDR1 is SGHDT and CDR2 is YYEEEE in the germline V gene.

This clonotype was picked up a small number of times. This chain joins TRBV2 and TRBJ2-7; 7 bases align to TRBD1. The junction had 5 bases not matched to a gene; V was cut back by 6 bases and J by 3 bases. CDR1 SNHLY and CDR2 FYNNEI come from the germline V gene. The CDR3 has 13 amino acids. The CDR3 DNA reads TGTGCCAGCAGACAGGGGTTAATCTACGAGCAGTACTTC. Its protein is CASRQGLIYEQYF.

V and J are TRBV12-3 or TRBV12-4 and TRBJ1-2; D might be TRBD1 (5 bases). V lost 8 bases and J lost 4, with 14 bases in between. The CDR3 is made up of 13 amino acids. CDR3 DNA: TGTGCCAGCCAAGGGACGGTTAGCTATGGCTACACCTTC. Translation: CASQGTVSYGYTF.

This chain uses TRBV20-1 with TRBJ2-2, with 10 bases that match TRBD2. Germline V gene lookup returns CDR1 DFQATT and CDR2 SNEGSKA (reference sequence). This CDR3 has 18 residues. V lost 3 bases, J lost 7 bases, and 17 bases stayed unmatched. CDR3 protein: CSASQAGGPVGGYGELFF. CDR3 DNA sequence: TGCAGTGCTAGTCAAGCGGGAGGGCCCGTGGGGGGGTACGGGGAGCTGTTTTTT.

This sequence joins TRBV11-3 and TRBJ2-7; maybe TRBD1 (6 bases). The CDR3 covers 13 residues. CDR1 and CDR2 from the germline V gene are SGHNT and YENEEA. V lost 3 bases and J lost 3, with 9 bases in between. CDR3 DNA sequence: TGTGCCAGCAGCTTGGGACAATACTACGAGCAGTACTTC. This codes for CASSLGQYYEQYF.

This sequence joins TRBV4-1 and TRBJ1-2, with 9 bases matching TRBD1. The CDR3 has 16 residues. CDR1 and CDR2 from the germline V gene are MGHRA and YSYEKL. Trimming at V came to 4 bases and at J to 8 bases, leaving 14 bases not matched to a gene. The CDR3 bases are TGCGCCAGCAGCCGTGAGACCGGGACAGGGTTTGAAGGCTACACCTTC. Translating gives CASSRETGTGFEGYTF.

By frequency in the sample, this clonotype is medium-sized. The rearrangement joins TRBV4-2 to TRBJ2-3; 10 bases line up with TRBD2. The CDR3 loop spans 15 amino acids. Unmatched junction bases numbered 5, after V lost 6 bases and J lost 2 bases. Germline V gene data show CDR1 as LGHNA and CDR2 as YNFKEQ. The CDR3 reads CASRRTSGNTDTQYF. For the CDR3, the DNA is TGTGCCAGCAGGCGGACTAGCGGCAACACAGATACGCAGTATTTT.

This clonotype was seen only a few times. In DNA form, the CDR3 reads TGTGCCAGCAGCTTCCTAGTTTCCGGGGAGCTGTTTTTT. Translating gives CASSFLVSGELFF. The rearrangement uses TRBV11-3 and TRBJ2-2; D is uncertain. V dropped 3 bases and J dropped 6 bases, with 8 bases sitting between them. The CDR3 length is 13 residues. The germline CDR1 and CDR2 sequences are SGHNT and YENEEA.

This clonotype has more than one count but fewer than ten. This chain connects TRBV27 to TRBJ2-3; weak D call: TRBD1 (6 bases). V lost 6 bases to trimming and J lost 5 bases, with 18 bases between them. This CDR3 is built from 15 residues. CDR1 and CDR2 from the germline V gene are MNHEY and SMNVEV (reference sequence). Here the CDR3 reads CASRYTGITIDTQYF. The CDR3 DNA is TGTGCCAGCAGATATACAGGGATCACAATAGATACGCAGTATTTT.

The V call is TRBV20-1, the J call TRBJ2-3; 9 positions match TRBD2. The length of the CDR3 is 15 residues. V trimming: 4 bases; J trimming: 2 bases; junction bases outside the gene matches: 7. Germline loops: CDR1 DFQATT, CDR2 SNEGSKA (reference sequence). CDR3 DNA: TGCAGTGCTACCCCGGGACTAGCTCCCACAGATACGCAGTATTTT. Translated, it gives CSATPGLAPTDTQYF.

This clonotype was seen only a few times. The chain uses TRBV11-2 and TRBJ2-2, with 9 bases aligning to TRBD2. Germline loops: CDR1 SGHAT, CDR2 FQNNGV. The CDR3 spans 14 residues. Unmatched junction bases numbered 2, after V lost 6 bases and J lost 3 bases. For the CDR3, the DNA is TGTGCCAGCAGTAGCGGGAGTCACACCGGGGAGCTGTTTTTT. Its protein product is CASSSGSHTGELFF.

In this sample, this clonotype turned up once. V is TRBV28 and J is TRBJ2-5; D may be TRBD1 (5 bases). The CDR3 has 13 residues. Germline values: CDR1 MDHEN, CDR2 SYDVKM. V lost 3 bases and J lost 3, with 8 bases in between. The CDR3 nucleotides are TGTGCCAGCAGTTTCCCCAGGGAAGAGACCCAGTACTTC. Residues: CASSFPREETQYF.

The chain is built from TRBV20-1 and TRBJ2-1, with D possibly being TRBD2 (6 bases). CDR1 and CDR2 (germline): DFQATT, SNEGSKA (reference sequence). V lost 0 bases to trimming and J lost 4 bases, with 16 bases between them. This CDR3 has 16 amino acids. In nucleotides, the CDR3 is TGCAGTGCTAGAGAGGGCGGGGCCTATCCTTACAATGAGCAGTTCTTC. This codes for CSAREGGAYPYNEQFF.

V gene TRBV27 combines with J gene TRBJ2-2, with unresolved D. With 2 bases removed from V and 1 base from J, the gap between germline ends came to 5 bases. The CDR3 is 14 amino acids. Germline V lookup: CDR1 MNHEY, CDR2 SMNVEV (reference sequence). The DNA for the CDR3 is TGTGCCAGCAGTTTAGGATGGAACACCGGGGAGCTGTTTTTT. Residues: CASSLGWNTGELFF.

This clonotype has only a few counts. This sequence joins TRBV20-1 and TRBJ2-5; 8 bases are a match to TRBD1. Trimming cost V 5 bases and J 1 base; bases outside gene matches: 9. Germline assignment: CDR1 DFQATT and CDR2 SNEGSKA (reference sequence). This CDR3 has 15 amino acids. The CDR3 DNA follows: TGCAGTGCTCAATGGGCCGGGACAGGCCAAGAGACCCAGTACTTC. It translates to CSAQWAGTGQETQYF.

V and J are TRBV20-1 and TRBJ1-1; 8 positions agree with TRBD1. The CDR3 runs 13 residues. Germline values: CDR1 DFQATT, CDR2 SNEGSKA (reference sequence). Germline trimming cut 4 bases from V and 1 base from J; bases unmatched to any gene: 2. This chain's CDR3 is CSAIDRGNTEAFF. The DNA for the CDR3 is TGCAGTGCTATTGACAGGGGGAACACTGAAGCTTTCTTT.

This clonotype appeared a few times. The chain joins TRBV7-9 to TRBJ1-2, with D possibly being TRBD1 (6 bases). This CDR3 has 15 amino acids. The V and J ends lost 4 bases and 5 bases respectively, with 17 bases between them. CDR1 and CDR2 from the germline V gene are SEHNR and FQNEAQ (reference sequence). CDR3 region: CASSWGGRDNYGYTF. As DNA, the CDR3 is TGTGCCAGCAGCTGGGGAGGCAGGGACAATTATGGCTACACCTTC.

This clonotype was observed a few times. The chain couples TRBV6-2 or TRBV6-3 to TRBJ2-7, with 7 bases fitting TRBD2. Per the germline V gene, CDR1 is MNHEY and CDR2 is SVGEGT. The CDR3 extends over 14 amino acids. V gave up 6 bases and J gave up 7 bases; unmatched junction bases: 12. DNA for the CDR3: TGTGCCAGCAGGCTTAGCGGTTCAGCGGGGGAGCAGTACTTC. This translates into CASRLSGSAGEQYF.

The chain has TRBV27 and TRBJ2-7; D not certain. The germline V gene has CDR1 MNHEY and CDR2 SMNVEV (reference sequence). The CDR3 runs 14 residues. Trimming stripped 8 bases from V and 2 bases from J, with 16 bases between. CDR3 in amino acids: CASGPSVIPYEQYF. As DNA, the CDR3 is TGTGCCAGCGGTCCCTCAGTAATCCCCTACGAGCAGTACTTC.